This TCR beta chain emerged from a study of cytomegalovirus exposure and HLA in healthy donors. Sequencing used immunoSEQ multiplex PCR; TCRdb keeps in-frame clones, though not all of them. The sample yields roughly 250,000 clones, approximately 86% seen once. This CDR3 has 15 residues. Germline lookup yields CDR1 GTSNPN and CDR2 SVGIG (reference sequence). Between the trimmed V and J ends, which lost 0 bases and 4 bases, there was a span of 15 bases. This clone showed up just a few times. This receptor was obtained from a woman between 25 and 40 years old in good health and CMV-seropositive. The sequenced sample was PBMCs. The chain joins TRBV30 to TRBJ1-1; no clear D gene. The chain's CDR3 is CAWSVPQFVGTEAFF. CDR3 DNA: TGTGCCTGGAGTGTACCGCAGTTTGTTGGCACTGAAGCTTTCTTT. The full variable domain, in which reference TRBV30 and TRBJ1-1 provide the parts outside the CDR3, is SQTIHQWPATLVQPVGSPLSLECTVEGTSNPNLYWYRQAAGRGLQLLFYSVGIGQISSEVPQNLSASRPQDRQFILSSKKLLLSDSGFYLCAWSVPQFVGTEAFFGQGTRLTVV.